The clone carrying this T cell receptor (beta chain) was counted only a few times. The target antigen is unknown. This sample is part of a study of CD8 T cells in ankylosing spondylitis. Findings and limits, study-wide: From matched ankylosing spondylitis synovial fluid, disease-linked clones were reportedly recovered at significantly enriched levels. Seemingly distinctive of ankylosing spondylitis blood was a TCR beta motif formed by eight highly homologous variants. CD8+ by phenotype, disease-linked clones were relatively rare in peripheral blood. Past research had described some motif variants in reactive arthritis synovial fluid and blood.

The CDR3 sequence is 18 residues long. Germline V CDR1 and CDR2: SGHDN, FVKESK. J gave up 8 bases and V 0 bases, and 13 bases lay outside the gene matches. Using quantitative 5'-RACE with molecular barcodes, the authors made TCR beta libraries. TCRdb re-analysed the 5' RACE reads in MiXCR, keeping a single row per CDR3 protein. The sample includes 500,000 to 550,000 distinct CDR3 sequences, about an eighth of them seen just once. This sequence was found in a male donor with ankylosing spondylitis. The chain combines TRBV14 with TRBJ2-1, with 10 positions matching TRBD2. The source material was blood, either unsorted or a sorted T cell fraction (not recorded which). The CDR3 reads CASSQEEAGGNLHHEQFF. DNA for the CDR3: TGTGCCAGCAGCCAAGAAGAAGCGGGAGGGAATTTACATCATGAGCAGTTCTTC.